The source of this T cell receptor beta chain is a study of regulatory T cells in long-lasting Graves disease. The V gene's germline CDR1 is GTSNPN and CDR2 SVGIG (reference sequence). The CDR3 has 11 residues. V gave up 2 bases and J gave up 6 bases, with 7 bases separating them. Both iRepertoire HTBI primers and Arm-PCR of CDR3 regions were used to build the TCR beta libraries. TCRdb reprocessed the multiplex PCR reads via MiXCR and lists one record per CDR3 protein. The sample carries about 210,000 distinct CDR3 sequences, around 20% recorded once. Notes on the study in general: New patients shared fewer public clonotypes (approximately 970) than persistent patients did (roughly 2,700).

This clonotype turned up a few times. As yet, its antigen is unknown. Time point defined: newly diagnosed GD, antithyroid drugs for less than 3 months. The TCR library was prepared using RNA isolated from PBMCs. Staff took around 8.6 milliliters of peripheral blood and put it into EDTA tubes. These data also formed part of another study, on T cells in Graves' hyperthyroidism and ophthalmopathy. That study reports: Diagnoses were established using clinical symptoms, serum thyroxine and TRAb, thyroid ultrasound and orbital computed tomography.

J is TRBJ1-1 and V is TRBV30; D gene ambiguous. The source is a woman aged 25 to 39 with Graves disease. The sample here was peripheral blood mononuclear cells (PBMCs), taken at new diagnosis, from a patient treated with antithyroid drugs. The CDR3 sequence is CAWSQRPEAFF. The DNA of the CDR3 is TGTGCCTGGAGTCAACGGCCTGAAGCTTTCTTT.